Shown below are 5 T cell receptor beta chains from a single sample sequenced in a study of blood T cell repertoires in COVID-19. Produced via immunoSEQ multiplex PCR; TCRdb's table is partial and in-frame only. The sample yields approximately 290,000 clones, about 89% seen once. The source material was peripheral blood. These receptors were taken from a man aged 25 to 40 with acute or convalescent COVID-19.

The chain links TRBV6-6 to TRBJ1-2; 8 nucleotides align to TRBD1. The CDR3 covers 12 residues. After removal of 6 bases from V and 3 bases from J, the junction contained 0 bases not matched to a gene. Germline V gene data show CDR1 as MNHNY and CDR2 as SVGAGI (reference sequence). CDR3 amino acids: CASRTGDYGYTF. CDR3 DNA: TGTGCCAGCAGGACAGGGGACTATGGCTACACCTTC.

CDR3 region: CAISSSSYNEQFF. The CDR3 DNA reads TGTGCCATCAGCTCGAGCTCCTACAATGAGCAGTTCTTC. The gene calls are TRBV10-3 and TRBJ2-1; D not resolved. This CDR3 has 13 residues. CDR1 is ENHRY and CDR2 is SYGVKD in the germline V gene. V dropped 6 bases and J dropped 0 bases, with 6 bases sitting between them.

This clone was seen a few times. Other nucleotide sequences from this sample produce the same CDR3. V and J are TRBV20-1 and TRBJ2-7; TRBD1 matches 8 bases. The CDR3 runs 12 residues. The germline gives CDR1 DFQATT, CDR2 SNEGSKA (reference sequence). Germline trimming cut 3 bases from V and 3 bases from J; bases unmatched to any gene: 1. The CDR3 is CSASDRGYEQYF. In nucleotides, the CDR3 is TGCAGTGCTAGTGACAGGGGCTACGAGCAGTACTTC.

The chain recombines TRBV7-3 with TRBJ2-3; 8 nucleotides line up with TRBD2. The V and J ends lost 2 bases and 1 base, in that order; junction bases with no gene match: 11. CDR3 size: 18 residues. Germline assignment: CDR1 SGHTA and CDR2 FQGTGA. CDR3 sequence: CASSLGLTGGPRTDTQYF. The DNA of the CDR3 is TGTGCCAGCAGCTTAGGTTTGACGGGAGGGCCTCGCACAGATACGCAGTATTTT. Looking up the rest from reference TRBV7-3 and TRBJ2-3 gives the full variable domain: GAGVSQTPSNKVTEKGKYVELRCDPISGHTALYWYRQSLGQGPEFLIYFQGTGAADDSGLPNDRFFAVRPEGSVSTLKIQRTERGDSAVYLCASSLGLTGGPRTDTQYFGPGTRLTVL.

This clone was recorded a few times. The chain recombines TRBV24-1 with TRBJ2-5; TRBD2 agrees at 8 bases. Germline trimming cut 2 bases from V and 5 bases from J; bases unmatched to any gene: 12. Per germline, CDR1 KGHDR and CDR2 SFDVKD. CDR3 length equals 17 residues. The CDR3 nucleotides read TGTGCCACCAGTGATTCCCGAGTGGCGGGGGGTCTCGAGACCCAGTACTTC. Amino acid sequence: CATSDSRVAGGLETQYF.